These T cell receptor beta chains were read from a single sample in a study of T cells in Graves' hyperthyroidism and ophthalmopathy. TCRdb passed the multiplex PCR reads through MiXCR, listing each CDR3 protein once. In the table there are hundreds of thousands of distinct CDR3 sequences, roughly 14% of which are singletons. What was sequenced was blood. The receptors were gathered from a woman aged 45-65 years with Graves' ophthalmopathy. Both conserved end residues are part of each CDR3. A D gene is named only where the DNA matches it firmly. Expanded clones are given a class, and other clones once, few, many or no size at all.

J	V	size	D	CDR3	DNA
TRBJ2-1	TRBV20-1	many	TRBD2	CSARGLAADNEQFF	TGCAGTGCTAGGGGACTAGCGGCTGACAATGAGCAGTTCTTC
TRBJ2-7	TRBV5-8	many	TRBD2	CASSLGLAGRSEQYF	TGTGCCAGCAGCTTGGGGCTAGCGGGACGATCCGAGCAGTACTTC
TRBJ1-1	TRBV5-1	NA	NA	CASSSGTENTEAFF	TGCGCCAGCAGCTCCGGGACCGAGAACACTGAAGCTTTCTTT
TRBJ2-1	TRBV24-1	many	NA	CATSSFRGAGDEQFF	TGTGCCACCAGTTCGTTTAGGGGCGCAGGAGATGAGCAGTTCTTC
TRBJ2-1	TRBV12-3/TRBV12-4	few	NA	CAGSSNLAGRQFF	TGTGCCGGCAGTTCCAACTTAGCTGGTCGGCAGTTCTTC
TRBJ1-4	TRBV7-2	few	NA	CASSLESGRVGEKLFF	TGTGCCAGCAGCTTAGAGTCGGGGAGGGTTGGCGAAAAACTGTTTTTT
TRBJ1-1	TRBV25-1	NA	TRBD1	CASRGTGGYTEAFF	TGTGCCAGCAGGGGGACAGGGGGATACACTGAAGCTTTCTTT
TRBJ2-7	TRBV19	NA	NA	CASSKGAQQISYEQYF	TGTGCCAGTAGCAAAGGGGCCCAACAGATCTCCTACGAGCAGTACTTC
TRBJ1-6	TRBV10-3	many	NA	CAISAEQVLNSPLHF	TGTGCCATCAGTGCAGAACAGGTTCTTAATTCACCCCTCCACTTT
TRBJ2-1	TRBV27	NA	TRBD2	CASSLGLAGTQFF	TGTGCCAGCAGTTTGGGACTAGCGGGGACCCAGTTCTTC
TRBJ2-1	TRBV5-1	many	TRBD2	CASSFLADYNEQFF	TGCGCCAGCAGCTTTCTAGCGGATTACAATGAGCAGTTCTTC
TRBJ2-1	TRBV6-2/TRBV6-3	NA	NA	CASSYESQNEQFF	TGTGCCAGCAGTTACGAGTCCCAAAATGAGCAGTTCTTC
TRBJ1-5	TRBV5-6	few	NA	CASSLGDADQPQHF	TGTGCCAGCAGCTTAGGGGATGCAGATCAGCCCCAGCATTTT
TRBJ2-3	TRBV7-8	many	TRBD2	CASSLKVGLAGGGTQYF	TGTGCCAGCAGCTTAAAAGTAGGGCTAGCGGGAGGGGGTACGCAGTATTTT
TRBJ1-5	TRBV10-3	many	NA	CAISESPYSNSNQPQHF	TGTGCCATCAGTGAGTCTCCATATAGCAATAGCAATCAGCCCCAGCATTTT
TRBJ2-2	TRBV6-2/TRBV6-3	many	TRBD2	CASSSGRLAGNTGELFF	TGTGCCAGCAGTTCGGGACGACTAGCGGGTAACACCGGGGAGCTGTTTTTT
TRBJ1-1	TRBV4-1	few	NA	CASSHKSVTEAFF	TGCGCCAGCAGCCACAAGTCGGTGACTGAAGCTTTCTTT
TRBJ2-7	TRBV12-3/TRBV12-4	many	NA	CASREGRGYEQYF	TGTGCCAGCAGGGAAGGCAGGGGCTACGAGCAGTACTTC
TRBJ2-7	TRBV11-3	many	NA	CASSSLEGSYEQYF	TGTGCCAGCAGCTCACTAGAGGGCTCCTACGAGCAGTACTTC
TRBJ2-7	TRBV18	many	TRBD2	CASSPRASGTYEQYF	TGTGCCAGCTCACCGAGGGCTAGCGGGACCTACGAGCAGTACTTC
TRBJ2-7	TRBV20-1	few	NA	CSAASDYEQYF	TGCAGTGCGGCTAGCGACTACGAGCAGTACTTC
TRBJ2-2	TRBV18	NA	TRBD2	CASSPPRTSGTGELFF	TGTGCCAGCTCACCACCTAGGACTAGCGGGACCGGGGAGCTGTTTTTT
TRBJ2-1	TRBV20-1	many	TRBD2	CSVPTSDSYNEQFF	TGCAGTGTCCCGACTAGCGACTCCTACAATGAGCAGTTCTTC
TRBJ1-1	TRBV11-2	many	TRBD1	CASGNRQGNTEAFF	TGTGCCAGCGGAAACCGACAGGGGAACACTGAAGCTTTCTTT
TRBJ2-2	TRBV3-1	many	NA	CASSHSTENTGELFF	TGTGCCAGCAGCCACTCGACAGAGAACACCGGGGAGCTGTTTTTT
TRBJ2-1	TRBV6-2/TRBV6-3	few	TRBD2	CASSYSGLAGGFGYNEQFF	TGTGCCAGCAGTTACTCGGGGCTAGCGGGAGGGTTTGGCTACAATGAGCAGTTCTTC
TRBJ1-5	TRBV19	few	TRBD1	CASHKDRAGNQPQHF	TGTGCCAGCCATAAGGACAGGGCGGGCAATCAGCCCCAGCATTTT
TRBJ2-7	TRBV5-1	many	TRBD1	CASSLLTGNYEQYF	TGCGCCAGCAGCTTGTTGACAGGGAACTACGAGCAGTACTTC
TRBJ2-3	TRBV9	many	TRBD2	CASSDGTTTDTQYF	TGTGCCAGCAGCGACGGGACTACCACAGATACGCAGTATTTT
TRBJ1-2	TRBV30	many	NA	CAWSVRGAGGYTF	TGTGCCTGGAGTGTAAGGGGGGCAGGGGGCTACACCTTC
TRBJ2-2	TRBV5-1	many	NA	CASRERGRESTGELFF	TGCGCCAGCAGAGAAAGAGGTCGGGAGAGTACCGGGGAGCTGTTTTTT
TRBJ1-5	TRBV18	many	NA	CASSPQSNQPQHF	TGTGCCAGCTCACCACAAAGCAATCAGCCCCAGCATTTT
TRBJ2-3	TRBV15	few	NA	CATSATSSTDTQYF	TGTGCCACCAGCGCGACTTCCAGCACAGATACGCAGTATTTT
TRBJ2-1	TRBV15	many	NA	CATSRVRSSYNEQFF	TGTGCCACCAGCAGAGTCCGAAGTTCCTACAATGAGCAGTTCTTC
TRBJ1-1	TRBV27	many	NA	CASSLGRTTEAFF	TGTGCCAGCAGTTTAGGGCGGACGACTGAAGCTTTCTTT
TRBJ2-5	TRBV20-1	NA	NA	CSASLVGYTAKETQYF	TGCAGTGCTAGCCTCGTAGGGTATACCGCGAAAGAGACCCAGTACTTC
TRBJ2-7	TRBV7-8	many	TRBD1	CASSLDGTGGYEQYF	TGTGCCAGCAGCTTAGACGGGACAGGGGGCTACGAGCAGTACTTC
TRBJ1-5	TRBV11-2	few	NA	CASSLGVLRVDQPQHF	TGTGCCAGCAGCTTAGGGGTCCTGAGGGTAGATCAGCCCCAGCATTTT
TRBJ2-5	TRBV5-1	few	TRBD1	CASSLWPRGRETQYF	TGCGCCAGCAGCTTGTGGCCTAGGGGGCGGGAGACCCAGTACTTC
TRBJ2-2	TRBV5-1	NA	TRBD1	CASSAGTGITGELFF	TGCGCCAGCAGCGCCGGGACAGGGATCACCGGGGAGCTGTTTTTT
TRBJ2-1	TRBV5-1	many	NA	CASSGAGNEQFF	TGCGCCAGCAGCGGTGCGGGTAATGAGCAGTTCTTC
TRBJ2-7	TRBV28	NA	TRBD2	CASNGLAERSHEQYF	TGTGCCAGCAATGGACTAGCGGAGAGGTCCCACGAGCAGTACTTC